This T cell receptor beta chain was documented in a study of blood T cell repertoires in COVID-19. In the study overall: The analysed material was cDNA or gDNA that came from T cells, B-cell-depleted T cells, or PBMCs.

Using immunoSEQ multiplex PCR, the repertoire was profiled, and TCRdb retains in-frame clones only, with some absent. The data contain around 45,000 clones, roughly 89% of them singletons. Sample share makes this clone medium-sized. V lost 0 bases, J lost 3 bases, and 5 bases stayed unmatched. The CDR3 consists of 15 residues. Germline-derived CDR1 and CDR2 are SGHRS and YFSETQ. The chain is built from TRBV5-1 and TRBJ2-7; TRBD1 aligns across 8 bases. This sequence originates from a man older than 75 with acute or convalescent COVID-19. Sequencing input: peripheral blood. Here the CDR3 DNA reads TGCGCCAGCAGCTTGGCCGGGACAGGTGGCTACGAGCAGTACTTC. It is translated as CASSLAGTGGYEQYF.